This TCR beta chain was sequenced for a study of cytomegalovirus exposure and HLA in healthy donors. A word on this clone: Its antigen is as yet unknown.

PCR used 60 Vbeta primers and 13 Jbeta primers. Clones were sequenced by immunoSEQ multiplex PCR, and TCRdb holds only the in-frame ones, with some missing. The table lists 100,000 to 150,000 clones, approximately 17% of them singletons. The study's findings and limits: As was reported, the classifier diagnosed cytomegalovirus status with high specificity and sensitivity. As confirmed in vitro, a few CMV-associated chains were specific for CMV antigens.

This CDR3 contains 16 residues. The germline CDR1 and CDR2 sequences are SQVTM and ANQGSEA. Trimming cost V 0 bases and J 3 bases, with 15 bases left between them. This chain links TRBV29-1 with TRBJ2-1; D is possibly TRBD2 (5 bases). This receptor was obtained from a female donor in good health and CMV-seropositive. The source material was PBMCs. The CDR3 spells CSVEDAGPNSYNEQFF. CDR3 DNA sequence: TGCAGCGTTGAAGACGCGGGTCCTAACAGCTACAATGAGCAGTTCTTC.